The present TCR beta chain was sequenced within a study of blood T cell repertoires in COVID-19 (dated by TCRdb to between 2020 and 2021). Some background on the complete study: Collaborator samples came from the United States, Italy and Spain and covered acute and convalescent phases of COVID-19. The material from the prospective study consisted of cDNA or gDNA derived from T cells, B-cell-depleted T cells, or PBMCs. The dataset comprised deeply sampled blood TCRbeta repertoires from subjects exposed to, actively infected with, or recovered from COVID-19. The repertoires were released in a freely available public database intended as a resource for research on the immune response to SARS-CoV-2. The samples were drawn from the first 160 participants of the ongoing ImmuneRACE study and from about 1,200 subjects provided by 6 global collaborators. The sample metadata nearly always contained a de-identified subject ID, COVID-19 status, age in years and sex. Where HLA class I and class II types were available, the types were taken from metadata supplied by the sample provider, not from assay-based typing.

TCRbeta CDR3 regions were amplified from genomic DNA using the immunoSEQ Assay, a bias-controlled multiplex PCR. The study's own analysis went as follows. The number of nucleated cells in each sample was estimated from the amplification of reference gene primers within the assay. To quantify the absolute abundance of each unique TCRbeta CDR3 rearrangement, sequence reads were collapsed and filtered. For each sample, productive Simpson clonality was calculated as the square root of Simpson's diversity index across productive rearrangements. Not all clones reach the TCRdb copy of this immuneACCESS table, which keeps in-frame sequences only. Checked studies attribute under half of the gap to unresolved V genes and leave the rest unexplained. D and trimming come from the DNA, and the V and J calls and clone size come from that table. The sample has around 300,000 clones on record, 87% of them singletons. The ten largest clones take up 1% of the sample.

Each collaborating institution followed its own protocols to collect whole blood in K2EDTA tubes. For TCRbeta analysis, collaborators shipped samples as frozen whole blood, isolated PBMCs, or DNA extracted from either of those sample types. Notes on this clone: It lacks a known antigen. No base quality values were provided; no much bigger clone lies one nucleotide off.

In the germline V gene, CDR1 corresponds to KGHSH and CDR2 to LQKENI. From its cysteine to its phenylalanine, the CDR3 spans 14 amino acids. Only CDR3 DNA is held: 42 bases, read in frame from base 1. V is reduced by 6 bases and J by 2 bases, leaving a spacing of 13 bases between them. Study-wide findings and limitations: Clinical and demographic metadata were provided uncurated, with the amount varying by source and participant.

This clonotype was sampled from a man over 45 with active or convalescent COVID-19. The sequenced material came from peripheral blood. The chain couples TRBV18 to TRBJ1-1, with the identity of the D gene unclear. Here the CDR3 is given as CASSPARVNTEAFF. The nucleotides read TGTGCCAGCTCGCCGGCCCGGGTTAACACTGAAGCTTTCTTT.